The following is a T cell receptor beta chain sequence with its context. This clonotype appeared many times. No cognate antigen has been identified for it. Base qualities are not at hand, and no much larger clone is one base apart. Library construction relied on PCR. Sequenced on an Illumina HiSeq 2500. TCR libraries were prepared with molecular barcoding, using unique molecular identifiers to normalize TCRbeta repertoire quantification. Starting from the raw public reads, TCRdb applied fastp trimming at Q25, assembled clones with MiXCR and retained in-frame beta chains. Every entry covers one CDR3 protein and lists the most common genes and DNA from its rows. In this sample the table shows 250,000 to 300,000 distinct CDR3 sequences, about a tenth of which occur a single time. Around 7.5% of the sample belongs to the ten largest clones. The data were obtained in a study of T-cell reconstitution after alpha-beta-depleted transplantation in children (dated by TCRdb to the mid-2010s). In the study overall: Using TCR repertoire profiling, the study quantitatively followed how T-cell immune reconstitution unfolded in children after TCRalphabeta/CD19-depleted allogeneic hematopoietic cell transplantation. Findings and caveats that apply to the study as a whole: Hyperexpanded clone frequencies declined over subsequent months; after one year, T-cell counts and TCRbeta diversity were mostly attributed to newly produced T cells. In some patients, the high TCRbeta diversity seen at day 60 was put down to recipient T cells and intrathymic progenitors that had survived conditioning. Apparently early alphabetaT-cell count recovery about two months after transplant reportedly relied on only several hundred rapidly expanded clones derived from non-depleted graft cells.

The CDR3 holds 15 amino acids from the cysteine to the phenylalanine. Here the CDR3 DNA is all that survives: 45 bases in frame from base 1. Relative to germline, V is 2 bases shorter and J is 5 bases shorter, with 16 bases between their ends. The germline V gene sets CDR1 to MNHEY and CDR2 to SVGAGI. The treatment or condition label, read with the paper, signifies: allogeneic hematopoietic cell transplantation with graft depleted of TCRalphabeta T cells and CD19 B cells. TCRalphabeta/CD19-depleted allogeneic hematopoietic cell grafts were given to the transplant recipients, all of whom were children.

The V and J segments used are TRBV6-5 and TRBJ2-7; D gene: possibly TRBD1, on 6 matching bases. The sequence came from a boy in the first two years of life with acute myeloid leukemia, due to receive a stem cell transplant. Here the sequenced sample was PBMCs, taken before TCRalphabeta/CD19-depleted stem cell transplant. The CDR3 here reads CASSYGGRWDNEQYF. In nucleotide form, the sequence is TGTGCCAGCAGTTACGGTGGGAGATGGGACAACGAGCAGTACTTC.